This TCR beta chain derives from a study of T cells in Graves' hyperthyroidism and ophthalmopathy. General study points: Ophthalmopathy was separated from stable hyperthyroidism by a 13 V-J model.

Worth noting for this clonotype: Antigen unknown. Possible read error: a much larger clone is one base away.

Amplification targeted TCR beta CDR3 regions from RNA transcripts. The HTBI primer set served for first-round RT-PCR of the TCR CDR3. One entry per CDR3 protein, called by TCRdb with MiXCR from the multiplex PCR reads. Of around 580,000 distinct CDR3 sequences listed, 35% to 55% are singletons. This sequence originates from a woman younger than 35 with Graves' hyperthyroidism. Sample: peripheral blood or thyroid tissue (not recorded which).

The CDR3 loop is CASRWTGEANCGYTF. CDR3 in DNA: TGTGCCAGCAGGTGGACAGGGGAGGCCAACTGTGGCTACACCTTC. The V and J genes are TRBV6-6 and TRBJ1-2; 9 positions match TRBD1. Germline CDR1 is MNHNY and CDR2 is SVGAGI (reference sequence). The CDR3 length is 15 residues.